Each of the 29 T cell receptor beta chains below was sequenced from the same sample in a study of technical replicates of blood from a handful of donors. The protocol was immunoSEQ multiplex PCR, while the TCRdb copy is restricted to in-frame clones and leaves out a portion. The sample carries about 80,000 clones, about 91% recorded once. Material for sequencing was T cells isolated from PBMCs. The receptors shown here come from a human donor in good health.

To note about this clone: The junction differs from germline at one of its ends, possibly a read error. The chain links TRBV5-1 to TRBJ1-2; D is ambiguous. The CDR3 has 12 amino acids. The germline V gene encodes CDR1 SGHRS and CDR2 YFSETQ. CDR3 region: CASSFSNFGYTF. For the CDR3, the DNA is TGCGCCAGCAGCTTTTCTAACTTTGGCTACACCTTC.

V usage is TRBV9 and J usage is TRBJ2-1, with 12 bases aligning to TRBD2. The V and J ends lost 2 bases and 8 bases, in that order; junction bases with no gene match: 5. The CDR3 extends over 15 amino acids. CDR1 and CDR2 (germline): SGDLS, YYNGEE. The CDR3 protein is CASSVSGLAGHEQFF. The CDR3 DNA is TGTGCCAGCAGCGTTTCTGGACTAGCGGGACATGAGCAGTTCTTC. The complete variable domain, with remaining parts taken from reference TRBV9 and TRBJ2-1, reads DSGVTQTPKHLITATGQRVTLRCSPRSGDLSVYWYQQSLDQGLQFLIQYYNGEERAKGNILERFSAQQFPDLHSELNLSSLELGDSALYFCASSVSGLAGHEQFFGPGTRLTVL.

The V and J genes are TRBV11-3 and TRBJ1-1; 9 bases agree with TRBD1. Trimming took 5 bases from V and 7 from J; bases not matched to a gene: 2. This CDR3 is built from 12 residues. Germline assignment: CDR1 SGHNT and CDR2 YENEEA. The CDR3 is CASSQTGGEAFF. In DNA, the CDR3 is TGTGCCAGCAGCCAGACAGGGGGTGAAGCTTTCTTT.

V gene TRBV4-1 combines with J gene TRBJ1-3; 9 bases map to TRBD1. The CDR3 length is 17 residues. V shed 2 bases and J 0 bases; nucleotides not matched to a gene: 5. CDR1 is MGHRA and CDR2 is YSYEKL in the germline V gene. CDR3 amino acids: CASSQRTGVVSGNTIYF. CDR3 DNA: TGCGCCAGCAGCCAAAGGACAGGGGTCGTCTCTGGAAACACCATATATTTT.

This chain links TRBV5-4 with TRBJ2-2; D not certain. V lost 4 bases, J lost 3 bases, and 10 bases lay in between. Germline-derived CDR1 and CDR2 are SGHNT and YYREEE (reference sequence). The CDR3 has 14 residues. The CDR3, as DNA: TGTGCCAGCAGCCCCCTCAGATACACCGGGGAGCTGTTTTTT. Translating it yields CASSPLRYTGELFF.

V usage is TRBV27 and J usage is TRBJ2-7; TRBD2 agrees at 8 bases. After removal of 7 bases from V and 5 bases from J, the junction contained 10 bases not matched to a gene. Germline V lookup: CDR1 MNHEY, CDR2 SMNVEV (reference sequence). The CDR3 length is 14 residues. For the CDR3, the DNA is TGTGCCAGCACCCTCACCGGGACTAGTAACGAGCAGTACTTC. Amino acids: CASTLTGTSNEQYF.

The table lists this clone with a count of one. This sequence joins TRBV7-3 and TRBJ2-6, with unresolved D. The CDR3 is 15 residues long. Trimming pared 3 bases from V and 2 bases from J, leaving 8 bases between. Looked up from germline, CDR1 is SGHTA and CDR2 is FQGTGA. CDR3 in amino acids: CASSFLKPGANVLTF. DNA of the CDR3: TGTGCCAGCAGCTTCCTAAAACCTGGGGCCAACGTCCTGACTTTC.

The J gene is TRBJ1-2, the V gene TRBV12-5; 8 bases agree with TRBD1. CDR1 is LGHNT, CDR2 FRNRAP, per germline. The CDR3 has 15 residues. V was clipped by 5 bases and J by 6 bases; unmatched bases: 11. DNA for the CDR3: TGTGCTAGTGGTCCGAACGACAGGGGATTCAATGGCTACACCTTC. Its protein product is CASGPNDRGFNGYTF. The full variable domain, in which reference TRBV12-5 and TRBJ1-2 provide the parts outside the CDR3, is DARVTQTPRHKVTEMGQEVTMRCQPILGHNTVFWYRQTMMQGLELLAYFRNRAPLDDSGMPKDRFSAEMPDATLATLKIQPSEPRDSAVYFCASGPNDRGFNGYTFGSGTRLTVV.

The chain recombines TRBV27 with TRBJ2-7; D is perhaps TRBD2 (5 bases). Looked up from germline, CDR1 is MNHEY and CDR2 is SMNVEV (reference sequence). This CDR3 region has 12 residues. Trimming removed 1 base at V and 5 bases at J, with 6 bases between. In DNA, the CDR3 is TGTGCCAGCAGTTTATTGGGAGACGAGCAGTACTTC. Translating it yields CASSLLGDEQYF.

The J gene is TRBJ2-2, the V gene TRBV7-3; 9 positions match TRBD2. This CDR3 spans 15 amino acids. J lost 5 bases, V lost 3 bases, and 4 bases had no gene match. CDR1 SGHTA and CDR2 FQGTGA come from the germline V gene. CDR3 nucleotide sequence: TGTGCCAGCAGCTTTGGGACTAGCCTTACCGGGGAGCTGTTTTTT. Its translation is CASSFGTSLTGELFF. Full variable domain (rest looked up from reference TRBV7-3 and TRBJ2-2): GAGVSQTPSNKVTEKGKYVELRCDPISGHTALYWYRQSLGQGPEFLIYFQGTGAADDSGLPNDRFFAVRPEGSVSTLKIQRTERGDSAVYLCASSFGTSLTGELFFGEGSRLTVL.

This clone is a singleton in its sample. V and J are TRBV10-3 and TRBJ2-3; 9 nucleotides match TRBD2. The V gene's germline CDR1 is ENHRY and CDR2 SYGVKD. The CDR3 is 18 residues long. Trimming removed 0 bases from V and 4 bases from J; junction bases left unmatched: 11. CDR3 sequence: CAISESPSSSGRPDTQYF. The CDR3 DNA reads as TGTGCCATCAGTGAGTCGCCCTCTTCGAGCGGGAGGCCAGATACGCAGTATTTT.

The chain has TRBV7-9 and TRBJ2-1, with TRBD2 as a possible D gene (5 bases). The CDR3 covers 15 residues. Germline assignment: CDR1 SEHNR and CDR2 FQNEAQ (reference sequence). V shed 2 bases and J shed 8 bases, with 16 bases lying between them. The CDR3 is CASSLSPRTGDEQFF. The CDR3 DNA follows: TGTGCCAGCAGCTTAAGCCCCCGAACCGGGGATGAGCAGTTCTTC.

The chain has TRBV11-1 and TRBJ1-3; TRBD1 matches at 7 bases. The V gene's germline CDR1 is SGHAT and CDR2 FQDESV (reference sequence). J gave up 0 bases and V 4 bases, and 6 bases lay outside the gene matches. This CDR3 comprises 16 residues. CDR3 sequence reads: CASSYWTGDSGNTIYF. As DNA, the CDR3 is TGTGCCAGCAGCTACTGGACAGGCGACTCTGGAAACACCATATATTTT.

The rearrangement uses TRBV27 and TRBJ2-7; 9 nucleotides align to TRBD1. Germline-derived CDR1 and CDR2 are MNHEY and SMNVEV (reference sequence). The CDR3 sequence is 15 residues long. V was clipped by 6 bases and J by 4 bases; unmatched bases: 10. CDR3 sequence reads: CASSRTGDNFYEQYF. The CDR3 DNA is TGTGCCAGCAGCCGGACAGGGGACAATTTTTACGAGCAGTACTTC.

V gene TRBV19 combines with J gene TRBJ2-7; possibly TRBD2 for D (7 bases). The CDR3 contains 12 residues. Germline V gives CDR1 LNHDA, CDR2 SQIVND (reference sequence). Trimming removed 4 bases at V and 5 bases at J, with 9 bases between. As DNA, the CDR3 is TGTGCCAGTAGTAGCGGGGGCCACGAGCAGTACTTC. As protein: CASSSGGHEQYF.

The rearrangement joins TRBV5-1 to TRBJ2-7, with D maybe TRBD1 (5 bases). Trimming removed 2 bases at V and 3 bases at J, with 12 bases between. Germline V gene sequence: CDR1 SGHRS, CDR2 YFSETQ. There are 14 residues in the CDR3. DNA of the CDR3: TGCGCCAGCAGCTTAGCCGCTGACAGCTACGAGCAGTACTTC. Its protein is CASSLAADSYEQYF.

The rearrangement joins TRBV5-1 to TRBJ2-3, with 9 nucleotides matching TRBD1. The ends lost 2 bases at V and 4 bases at J; junction bases unmatched: 5. The CDR3 has 15 residues. Germline V CDR1 and CDR2: SGHRS, YFSETQ. CDR3 bases: TGCGCCAGCAGCTTACAGGGGGCGACCGCAGATACGCAGTATTTT. This translates into CASSLQGATADTQYF.

The genes are TRBV29-1 and TRBJ2-5; D may be TRBD2 (7 bases). This CDR3 is built from 14 residues. Germline assignment: CDR1 SQVTM and CDR2 ANQGSEA. V lost 6 bases, J lost 4 bases, and 18 bases lay in between. The CDR3 DNA follows: TGCAGCGTCACAAAGGGGGGGCACGGAGAGACCCAGTACTTC. This codes for CSVTKGGHGETQYF.

V is TRBV28 and J is TRBJ2-3; 10 bases match TRBD1. The CDR3 contains 15 residues. V was pared by 2 bases and J by 4 bases, with 3 bases of the junction left unmatched. Per the germline V gene, CDR1 is MDHEN and CDR2 is SYDVKM. CDR3: CASSLGGTGADTQYF. In DNA form, the CDR3 reads TGTGCCAGCAGTTTAGGCGGGACAGGGGCAGATACGCAGTATTTT.

This clone was detected once. The chain couples TRBV9 to TRBJ1-2, with a tentative D call TRBD1 (6 bases). Trimming shortened V by 4 bases and J by 3 bases, and 13 bases separated the two germline ends. This CDR3 contains 14 residues. Germline CDR1 and CDR2: SGDLS and YYNGEE. CDR3 bases: TGTGCCAGCAGCCAAACAGGACAGCACTATGGCTACACCTTC. Translated, it gives CASSQTGQHYGYTF.

There are a few counts of this clone. This rearrangement joins TRBV4-1 to TRBJ1-1, with D uncertain. Trimming took off 0 bases at V and 4 bases at J, with 9 bases between the two ends. From germline, CDR1 is MGHRA and CDR2 YSYEKL. The CDR3 has 14 amino acids. CDR3 amino acids: CASSQDSLVTEAFF. Written as DNA, the CDR3 is TGCGCCAGCAGCCAAGATAGTCTTGTCACTGAAGCTTTCTTT.

The chain couples TRBV19 to TRBJ2-7; D might be TRBD1 (5 bases). Trimming cost V 2 bases and J 7 bases, with 9 bases left between them. Germline CDR1 LNHDA, CDR2 SQIVND (reference sequence). The length of the CDR3 is 12 residues. The CDR3 is CASSILKGEQYF. The CDR3 nucleotides read TGTGCCAGTAGTATACTAAAGGGGGAGCAGTACTTC. Looking up the rest from reference TRBV19 and TRBJ2-7 gives the full variable domain: DGGITQSPKYLFRKEGQNVTLSCEQNLNHDAMYWYRQDPGQGLRLIYYSQIVNDFQKGDIAEGYSVSREKKESFPLTVTSAQKNPTAFYLCASSILKGEQYFGPGTRLTVT.

This chain links TRBV2 with TRBJ2-3; tentative D call: TRBD1 (5 bases). V was pared by 7 bases and J by 4 bases, with 12 bases between. The germline CDR1 and CDR2 sequences are SNHLY and FYNNEI. CDR3 length: 13 amino acids. This chain's CDR3 is CASKWGVADTQYF. CDR3 in DNA: TGTGCCAGCAAATGGGGCGTTGCAGATACGCAGTATTTT.

CDR3 loop: CASQDTTQLTGELFF. Here the CDR3 DNA reads TGTGCCAGCCAGGACACAACTCAACTCACCGGGGAGCTGTTTTTT. The chain couples TRBV28 to TRBJ2-2; perhaps TRBD1 as D (5 bases). The CDR3 covers 15 residues. The V end was cut by 8 bases, the J end by 4 bases, with 17 bases between. Germline loops: CDR1 MDHEN, CDR2 SYDVKM.

This clone has just one count. This chain joins TRBV19 and TRBJ1-5, with TRBD1 matching over 9 bases. The germline V gene encodes CDR1 LNHDA and CDR2 SQIVND (reference sequence). The CDR3 runs 16 residues. V dropped 8 bases and J dropped 1; count of bases not matched to a gene: 9. For the CDR3, the DNA is TGTGCCAGTCAAACTCCGGGACAGGGAAGCAATCAGCCCCAGCATTTT. It translates to CASQTPGQGSNQPQHF.

This clone occurred once. The chain employs TRBV9 and TRBJ2-1; D is perhaps TRBD1 (5 bases). V was cut by 3 bases and J by 6 bases, with 13 bases left in between. CDR1 and CDR2 (germline): SGDLS, YYNGEE. CDR3 size: 14 residues. This CDR3 is CASSGPDRGNEQFF. CDR3 nucleotides: TGTGCCAGCAGCGGCCCCGACAGAGGCAATGAGCAGTTCTTC.

Here the CDR3 reads CASSVEGGWTGELFF. CDR3 in DNA: TGTGCCAGCAGCGTAGAAGGGGGCTGGACCGGGGAGCTGTTTTTT. The chain joins TRBV9 to TRBJ2-2; 7 bases align to TRBD1. Germline V gene data show CDR1 as SGDLS and CDR2 as YYNGEE. Trimming took 0 bases from V and 5 from J; bases not matched to a gene: 4. This CDR3 comprises 15 residues.

The chain carries TRBV27 and TRBJ2-7; D is unclear. The ends were cut back, 8 bases at V and 3 bases at J, with 5 bases in the middle. The V gene's germline CDR1 is MNHEY and CDR2 SMNVEV (reference sequence). The CDR3 is made up of 10 amino acids. CDR3 residues: CASGNYEQYF. The CDR3 coding sequence is TGTGCCAGCGGCAACTACGAGCAGTACTTC.

The gene calls are TRBV6-1 and TRBJ1-5; D gene uncertain. The CDR3 loop spans 13 amino acids. Per the germline V gene, CDR1 is MNHNS and CDR2 is SASEGT. V gave up 6 bases and J gave up 3 bases, with 9 bases separating them. CDR3 nucleotide sequence: TGTGCCAGCAGGCCACTGCTCAATCAGCCCCAGCATTTT. This translates into CASRPLLNQPQHF.